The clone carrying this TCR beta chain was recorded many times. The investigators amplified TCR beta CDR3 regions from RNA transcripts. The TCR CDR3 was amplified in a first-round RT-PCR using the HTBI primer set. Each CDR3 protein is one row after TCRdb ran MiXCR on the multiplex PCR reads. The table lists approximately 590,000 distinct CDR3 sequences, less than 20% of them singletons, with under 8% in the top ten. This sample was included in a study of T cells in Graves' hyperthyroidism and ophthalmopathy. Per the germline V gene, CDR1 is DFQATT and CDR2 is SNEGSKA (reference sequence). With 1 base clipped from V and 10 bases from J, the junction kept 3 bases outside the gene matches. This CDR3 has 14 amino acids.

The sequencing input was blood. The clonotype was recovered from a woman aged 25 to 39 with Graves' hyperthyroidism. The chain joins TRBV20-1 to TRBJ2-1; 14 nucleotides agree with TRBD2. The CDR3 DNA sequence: TGCAGTGCTAGAGCGGGACTAGCGGGAGTAGAGCAGTTCTTC. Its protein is CSARAGLAGVEQFF.